These T cell receptor beta chains were read from a single sample in a study of CD8 T cells in ankylosing spondylitis. Each CDR3 protein gets one entry after TCRdb re-called the 5' RACE reads with MiXCR. The data contain tens of thousands of distinct CDR3 sequences, roughly 8.5% of them seen just once; the ten biggest clones take up approximately 30%. The sequencing sample was made of blood, either unsorted or a sorted T cell fraction (not recorded which). The receptors were sampled from a male donor with ankylosing spondylitis. Both conserved end residues are part of each CDR3. The D gene is left open where the match is weak. Rows give clone size only sometimes, using once, few, many, or a class for an expanded clone.

TRBV11-2	NA	TRBJ2-1	many	CASSLDPGNEQFF	TGTGCCAGCAGCTTAGATCCCGGCAATGAGCAGTTCTTC
TRBV12-3/TRBV12-4	TRBD2	TRBJ2-3	NA	CASSLSMASGALADTQYF	TGTGCCAGCAGTTTATCGATGGCTAGCGGGGCGCTAGCAGATACGCAGTATTTT
TRBV3-1	NA	TRBJ2-1	many	CASSQDRWTINNEQFF	TGTGCCAGCAGCCAAGATCGCTGGACTATTAACAATGAGCAGTTCTTC
TRBV25-1	NA	TRBJ2-6	many	CASSEGNRGGANVLTF	TGTGCCAGCAGTGAAGGTAACAGAGGTGGGGCCAACGTCCTGACTTTC
TRBV12-3/TRBV12-4	NA	TRBJ2-5	NA	CASTSWDQETQYF	TGTGCCAGCACCTCCTGGGACCAAGAGACCCAGTACTTC
TRBV29-1	NA	TRBJ2-1	many	CSVTDQSPEQFF	TGCAGCGTCACGGACCAGAGCCCTGAGCAGTTCTTC
TRBV7-9	NA	TRBJ1-1	few	CASSWVGGPNTEAFF	TGTGCCAGCAGCTGGGTTGGGGGGCCTAATACTGAAGCTTTCTTT
TRBV9	NA	TRBJ1-1	few	CASSVEWVGTEAFF	TGTGCCAGCAGCGTAGAGTGGGTAGGCACTGAAGCTTTCTTT
TRBV5-6	TRBD2	TRBJ2-1	few	CASIMRGGRAGEQFF	TGTGCCAGCATAATGAGGGGCGGGAGAGCGGGTGAGCAGTTCTTC
TRBV7-9	NA	TRBJ1-5	NA	CASSLGVGIGSNQPQHF	TGTGCCAGCAGCCTAGGGGTAGGGATAGGTAGCAATCAGCCCCAGCATTTT
TRBV14	NA	TRBJ2-1	few	CASSQESDVAYNEQFF	TGTGCCAGCAGCCAAGAATCAGATGTGGCCTACAATGAGCAGTTCTTC
TRBV27	NA	TRBJ1-1	medium-sized	CASSLSTGGVEAFF	TGTGCCAGCAGTTTATCTACCGGTGGGGTTGAAGCTTTCTTT
TRBV12-5	TRBD1	TRBJ2-1	many	CASGRQGLYNEQFF	TGTGCTAGTGGGCGACAGGGCCTCTACAATGAGCAGTTCTTC
TRBV4-1	TRBD2	TRBJ2-1	many	CASSQGRERNEQFF	TGCGCCAGCAGCCAAGGGCGGGAGAGAAATGAGCAGTTCTTC
TRBV4-1	NA	TRBJ2-7	NA	CASSLGLYYEQYF	TGCGCCAGCAGTCTGGGGTTGTACTACGAGCAGTACTTC
TRBV5-1	NA	TRBJ2-3	many	CASSLDDLTDTQYF	TGCGCCAGCAGCTTGGACGATTTGACAGATACGCAGTATTTT
TRBV7-9	NA	TRBJ2-3	few	CASRGGGPIDTQYF	TGTGCCAGCCGAGGGGGAGGGCCTATCGATACGCAGTATTTT
TRBV7-9	TRBD2	TRBJ2-1	NA	CASSAILAGENEQFF	TGTGCCAGCAGCGCCATACTAGCGGGAGAAAATGAGCAGTTCTTC
TRBV14	TRBD1	TRBJ1-2	NA	CASSQNGQGASYGYTF	TGTGCCAGCAGCCAAAATGGACAGGGGGCGAGCTATGGCTACACCTTC
TRBV25-1	NA	TRBJ1-2	many	CASSEFYTF	TGTGCCAGCAGTGAATTCTACACCTTC
TRBV7-9	NA	TRBJ1-2	many	CASSLNSDYGYTF	TGTGCCAGCAGCTTAAACTCGGACTATGGCTACACCTTC
TRBV7-2	NA	TRBJ2-3	many	CASSLFGVGLSTDTQYF	TGTGCCAGCAGCTTATTTGGGGTCGGGCTTAGCACAGATACGCAGTATTTT
TRBV7-9	NA	TRBJ2-5	NA	CASSLVSLQETQYF	TGTGCCAGCAGCTTAGTCAGTTTACAAGAGACCCAGTACTTC
TRBV20-1	NA	TRBJ1-2	few	CSARVRVNFYGYTF	TGCAGTGCTAGAGTCCGGGTAAATTTCTATGGCTACACCTTC
TRBV7-9	NA	TRBJ2-5	many	CASSPRDQETQYF	TGTGCCAGCAGCCCCCGCGACCAAGAGACCCAGTACTTC
TRBV12-3/TRBV12-4	NA	TRBJ2-3	many	CASIAADAPDTQYF	TGTGCCAGCATTGCCGCCGATGCGCCAGATACGCAGTATTTT
TRBV7-9	NA	TRBJ1-1	many	CASSSNTIGPTNTEAFF	TGTGCCAGCAGCTCCAACACAATAGGGCCAACGAACACTGAAGCTTTCTTT
TRBV19	NA	TRBJ2-1	NA	CASSSQGYGEQFF	TGTGCCAGTAGTTCACAGGGATATGGTGAGCAGTTCTTC
TRBV5-1	TRBD2	TRBJ2-1	many	CASSSLADSSYNEQFF	TGCGCCAGCAGCTCTCTAGCGGATAGCTCCTACAATGAGCAGTTCTTC
TRBV9	NA	TRBJ2-5	few	CASSNLGGGQETQYF	TGTGCCAGCAGCAATCTCGGGGGTGGGCAAGAGACCCAGTACTTC
TRBV2	NA	TRBJ1-5	NA	CASSEVVNSQHF	TGTGCCAGCAGTGAGGTCGTTAACTCCCAGCATTTT
TRBV15	TRBD2	TRBJ2-7	few	CATSRFGTSGNHYEQYF	TGTGCCACCAGCAGATTCGGGACTAGCGGGAATCACTACGAGCAGTACTTC
TRBV5-1	NA	TRBJ2-7	NA	CASSPRTAYEQYF	TGCGCCAGCAGCCCTAGGACGGCCTACGAGCAGTACTTC
TRBV27	TRBD2	TRBJ2-7	NA	CASSFSSGAVYEQYF	TGTGCCAGCAGTTTTTCTAGCGGAGCCGTCTACGAGCAGTACTTC
TRBV20-1	NA	TRBJ2-1	few	CSARRRWEELGDEQFF	TGCAGTGCCCGTCGAAGATGGGAGGAGTTGGGAGATGAGCAGTTCTTC
TRBV7-8	TRBD1	TRBJ2-3	few	CASSWTGRTDTQYF	TGTGCCAGCAGCTGGACAGGGCGCACAGATACGCAGTATTTT